The TCR beta chain described here comes from a study of T cells in localized non-small cell lung cancer. General study findings and limits: T cell clonality was highest in uninvolved adjacent lung, above tumor. Heterogeneity within the tumor remains possible, as just one region underwent sequencing. Blood T cell density predicted longer survival; adjacent-lung clonality, shorter.

Profiled with immunoSEQ multiplex PCR; TCRdb holds only in-frame clones, not every one. This sample yields 2,000 to 2,500 clones, of which under 35% are seen a single time; roughly 19% belongs to the top ten. Relative to its sample, this clone is medium-sized (0.01 to 0.1%). Its target is not known. Germline trimming cut 2 bases from V and 6 bases from J; bases unmatched to any gene: 7. This CDR3 region has 15 residues. Germline CDR1 MDHEN, CDR2 SYDVKM. The chain joins TRBV28 to TRBJ1-5, with TRBD1 matching over 7 bases. The material sequenced was normal lung tissue next to the tumor, taken before any cancer treatment. This clonotype originated in a male donor aged 60 or older with stage I squamous cell lung carcinoma. This CDR3 reads CASSLDLGGTQPQHF. The CDR3 nucleotides are TGTGCCAGCAGTTTAGACCTAGGGGGCACTCAGCCCCAGCATTTT.